This passage covers 20 T cell receptor beta chains from one sample sequenced in a study of blood T cell repertoires in COVID-19. The data were produced by immunoSEQ multiplex PCR, yet TCRdb's version contains in-frame clones alone and is incomplete. The data contain 250,000 to 400,000 clones, 88% of them singletons. Sequencing was carried out using peripheral blood. The origin of the receptors is a woman under 40 with COVID-19, enrolled during active disease.

V gene TRBV7-2 combines with J gene TRBJ1-2; no firm D call. Germline loops: CDR1 SGHTA, CDR2 FQGNSA. The CDR3 sequence is 11 residues long. Deletions cut 4 bases from V and 2 bases from J, with 2 bases between. In DNA, the CDR3 is TGTGCCAGCAGCTCAAACTATGGCTACACCTTC. Translation gives CASSSNYGYTF.

The chain joins TRBV10-1 to TRBJ2-2, with unresolved D. Per germline, CDR1 WNHNN and CDR2 SYGVQD (reference sequence). V was clipped by 5 bases and J by 3 bases, with 10 bases between them. CDR3 size: 14 residues. CDR3 DNA: TGCGCCAGCAGTACCGACTCCTACACCGGGGAGCTGTTTTTT. Translating it yields CASSTDSYTGELFF.

This rearrangement joins TRBV2 to TRBJ1-1; TRBD1 might be the D (6 bases). The CDR3 consists of 12 residues. The germline CDR1 and CDR2 sequences are SNHLY and FYNNEI. Trimming took 7 bases from V and 8 from J, leaving 14 bases between them. CDR3: CASILTGQEAFF. Written as DNA, the CDR3 is TGTGCCAGCATTTTAACCGGACAGGAAGCTTTCTTT.

The chain is built from TRBV7-9 and TRBJ1-2; no definite D call. Trimming removed 6 bases from V and 4 bases from J, with 15 bases in between. Germline loops: CDR1 SEHNR, CDR2 FQNEAQ (reference sequence). This CDR3 is 14 amino acids long. CDR3 residues: CASSTDPRGYGYTF. As DNA, the CDR3 is TGTGCCAGCAGTACTGACCCGCGAGGCTATGGCTACACCTTC.

V and J are TRBV5-1 and TRBJ2-3, with D possibly TRBD2 on 6 matching bases. Trimming stripped 2 bases from V and 2 bases from J, with 15 bases between. Germline-derived CDR1 and CDR2 are SGHRS and YFSETQ. The CDR3 extends over 16 amino acids. As DNA, the CDR3 is TGCGCCAGCAGCTTTCTTGGCGGGGATTACACAGATACGCAGTATTTT. It specifies CASSFLGGDYTDTQYF.

The DNA of the CDR3 is TGTGCCAGCAGTGACACCGGGAATCAGCCCCAGCATTTT. Protein: CASSDTGNQPQHF. The chain uses TRBV2 and TRBJ1-5, with unresolved D. Trimming shortened V by 3 bases and J by 4 bases, and 7 bases separated the two germline ends. The CDR3 spans 13 residues. Germline CDR1 and CDR2: SNHLY and FYNNEI.

The chain joins TRBV27 to TRBJ1-2; D call uncertain. The CDR3 extends over 13 amino acids. V was pared by 4 bases and J by 6 bases, with 12 bases between. Germline V gene lookup returns CDR1 MNHEY and CDR2 SMNVEV (reference sequence). CDR3 region: CASSSRGRNGYTF. DNA of the CDR3: TGTGCCAGCAGTTCTCGCGGGAGAAATGGCTACACCTTC.

This chain uses TRBV5-4 with TRBJ1-4; tentative D call: TRBD1 (6 bases). Trimming took off 0 bases at V and 7 bases at J, with 7 bases between the two ends. Germline CDR1 SGHNT, CDR2 YYREEE (reference sequence). The CDR3 is made up of 13 amino acids. This chain's CDR3 is CASSLEQGEKLFF. As DNA, the CDR3 is TGTGCCAGCAGCTTGGAACAGGGTGAAAAACTGTTTTTT.

The chain uses TRBV27 and TRBJ1-4; TRBD1 matches 7 bases. The trim removed 6 bases at V and 14 bases at J, leaving 9 bases unmatched. The CDR3 is 12 amino acids. CDR1 is MNHEY and CDR2 is SMNVEV in the germline V gene (reference sequence). DNA for the CDR3: TGTGCCAGCAGGCTGGGTACAGGGGTGCTGTTTTTT. This gives the protein CASRLGTGVLFF.

The chain recombines TRBV19 with TRBJ2-1; D is possibly TRBD1 (6 bases). The CDR3 sequence is 13 residues long. Trimming removed 10 bases at V and 6 bases at J, with 16 bases between. Germline CDR1 LNHDA, CDR2 SQIVND (reference sequence). The CDR3 sequence is CATLTLGGNEQFF. DNA of the CDR3: TGTGCCACTCTGACTTTAGGGGGCAATGAGCAGTTCTTC.

The J gene is TRBJ1-6, the V gene TRBV9; TRBD1 agrees at 10 bases. The CDR3 spans 17 residues. After removal of 4 bases from V and 10 bases from J, the junction contained 14 bases not matched to a gene. Germline CDR1 is SGDLS and CDR2 is YYNGEE. Written as DNA, the CDR3 is TGTGCCAGCAGCCTGGGGACAGGGGCTTCGGGAATATCACCCCTCCACTTT. Its translation is CASSLGTGASGISPLHF.

In this sample, this clone turned up many times. The chain is built from TRBV5-4 and TRBJ1-1; D is unresolved. V was pared by 0 bases and J by 5 bases, with 11 bases between. CDR3 size: 14 residues. Germline CDR1 reads SGHNT; CDR2 reads YYREEE (reference sequence). CDR3 sequence reads: CASSLDTRGTEAFF. CDR3 in DNA: TGTGCCAGCAGCTTGGACACGCGGGGAACTGAAGCTTTCTTT.

This sequence joins TRBV5-1 and TRBJ1-1; 7 positions match TRBD1. The CDR3 loop spans 16 amino acids. The germline V gene has CDR1 SGHRS and CDR2 YFSETQ. The ends lost 4 bases at V and 5 bases at J; junction bases unmatched: 14. The CDR3 bases are TGCGCCAGCAGCCCGCGACCGGGACAGACGGAGACTGAAGCTTTCTTT. The encoded protein is CASSPRPGQTETEAFF.

The CDR3 DNA reads TGTGCCAGCAGCCGATACCGGGACACAAATGAAAAACTGTTTTTT. Amino acids: CASSRYRDTNEKLFF. The genes are TRBV4-2 and TRBJ1-4, with a tentative D call TRBD1 (6 bases). CDR3 size: 15 residues. Germline-derived CDR1 and CDR2 are LGHNA and YNFKEQ. V was clipped by 4 bases and J by 5 bases, with 14 bases between them.

The chain links TRBV6-6 to TRBJ2-1; TRBD2 aligns across 10 bases. The CDR3 has 16 amino acids. V trimming: 6 bases; J trimming: 8 bases; junction bases outside the gene matches: 13. The germline gives CDR1 MNHNY, CDR2 SVGAGI (reference sequence). CDR3 DNA sequence: TGTGCCAGCAGACTACCCAGCGGGGGGGGCCAGTATGAGCAGTTCTTC. It specifies CASRLPSGGGQYEQFF.

The chain employs TRBV5-4 and TRBJ2-1; 7 nucleotides align to TRBD1. CDR1 is SGHNT, CDR2 YYREEE, per germline (reference sequence). Trimming took 4 bases from V and 4 from J; bases not matched to a gene: 8. The CDR3 consists of 15 residues. The CDR3 loop reads CASSLTGVGYNEQFF. The CDR3 bases are TGTGCCAGCAGCCTAACAGGGGTGGGTTACAATGAGCAGTTCTTC. Supplemented by reference TRBV5-4 and TRBJ2-1, the full variable domain reads ETGVTQSPTHLIKTRGQQVTLRCSSQSGHNTVSWYQQALGQGPQFIFQYYREEENGRGNFPPRFSGLQFPNYSSELNVNALELDDSALYLCASSLTGVGYNEQFFGPGTRLTVL.

The chain couples TRBV6-5 to TRBJ1-2, with 9 bases aligning to TRBD1. CDR1 MNHEY and CDR2 SVGAGI come from the germline V gene. With 7 bases clipped from V and 6 bases from J, the junction kept 9 bases outside the gene matches. The CDR3 runs 14 residues. CDR3 coding DNA: TGTGCCAGCACCATTACAGGGGGCCGAGATGGCTACACCTTC. Its translation: CASTITGGRDGYTF.

The rearrangement uses TRBV7-3 and TRBJ2-1; 7 nucleotides match TRBD2. Germline CDR1 SGHTA, CDR2 FQGTGA. This CDR3 region has 15 residues. V was clipped by 2 bases and J by 4 bases; unmatched bases: 5. The CDR3 spells CASSLGAGPYNEQFF. DNA of the CDR3: TGTGCCAGCAGCTTAGGAGCGGGGCCTTACAATGAGCAGTTCTTC. The complete variable domain, with remaining parts taken from reference TRBV7-3 and TRBJ2-1, reads GAGVSQTPSNKVTEKGKYVELRCDPISGHTALYWYRQSLGQGPEFLIYFQGTGAADDSGLPNDRFFAVRPEGSVSTLKIQRTERGDSAVYLCASSLGAGPYNEQFFGPGTRLTVL.

A few counts support this clone. The chain employs TRBV6-5 and TRBJ1-1; 8 bases line up with TRBD1. Germline V lookup: CDR1 MNHEY, CDR2 SVGAGI. Unmatched junction bases numbered 7, after V lost 6 bases and J lost 1 base. The CDR3 covers 15 residues. CDR3 sequence (DNA): TGTGCCAGCAGGCTAACAGGGGGGACGAACACTGAAGCTTTCTTT. Encoded protein: CASRLTGGTNTEAFF.

The chain links TRBV18 to TRBJ2-6; 9 nucleotides align to TRBD2. With 0 bases clipped from V and 4 bases from J, the junction kept 4 bases outside the gene matches. The CDR3 has 17 residues. CDR1 is KGHSH, CDR2 LQKENI, per germline. CDR3 in DNA: TGTGCCAGCTCACCACCGGCACTAGCGGGCGGGGCCAACGTCCTGACTTTC. The encoded protein is CASSPPALAGGANVLTF. Filled out from reference TRBV18 and TRBJ2-6, the complete variable domain reads NAGVMQNPRHLVRRRGQEARLRCSPMKGHSHVYWYRQLPEEGLKFMVYLQKENIIDESGMPKERFSAEFPKEGPSILRIQQVVRGDSAAYFCASSPPALAGGANVLTFGAGSRLTVL.